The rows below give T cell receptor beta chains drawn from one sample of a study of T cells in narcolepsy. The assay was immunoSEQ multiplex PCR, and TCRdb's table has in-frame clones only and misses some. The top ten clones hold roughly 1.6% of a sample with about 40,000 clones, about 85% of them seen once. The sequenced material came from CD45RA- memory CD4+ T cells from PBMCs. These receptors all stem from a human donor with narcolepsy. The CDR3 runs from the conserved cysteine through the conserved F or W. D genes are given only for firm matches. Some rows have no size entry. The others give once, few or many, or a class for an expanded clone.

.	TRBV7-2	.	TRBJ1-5	CASSLPLPGQPQHF	TGTGCCAGCAGCCTCCCCCTACCCGGGCAGCCCCAGCATTTT
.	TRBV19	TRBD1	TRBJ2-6	CASSPDRGTGANVLTF	TGTGCCAGTAGCCCCGACAGGGGGACTGGGGCCAACGTCCTGACTTTC
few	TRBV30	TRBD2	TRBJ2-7	CAWTGGVSYEQYF	TGTGCCTGGACCGGGGGGGTTTCCTACGAGCAGTACTTC
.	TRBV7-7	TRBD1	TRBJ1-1	CASSSGTGSNTEAFF	TGTGCCAGCAGCTCGGGGACAGGATCGAACACTGAAGCTTTCTTT
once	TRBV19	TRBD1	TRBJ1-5	CASLPDRGIGTQPQHF	TGTGCCAGCTTACCAGACAGGGGGATTGGTACTCAGCCCCAGCATTTT
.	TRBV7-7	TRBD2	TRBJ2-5	CASSSMGGAQETQYF	TGTGCTAGCAGCTCCATGGGAGGGGCCCAAGAGACCCAGTACTTC
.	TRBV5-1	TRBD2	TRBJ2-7	CASSLPSGTYEQYF	TGCGCCAGCAGCTTGCCTAGCGGAACCTACGAGCAGTACTTC
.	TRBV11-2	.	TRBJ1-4	CASSSRPGGSNEKLFF	TGTGCCAGCAGCTCAAGGCCGGGCGGGTCTAATGAAAAACTGTTTTTT
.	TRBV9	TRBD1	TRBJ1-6	CASSPGGRDSPLHF	TGTGCCAGCAGCCCAGGGGGGCGGGATTCACCCCTCCACTTT
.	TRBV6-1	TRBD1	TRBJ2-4	CASKPQGAGNIQYF	TGTGCCAGCAAGCCACAGGGGGCAGGAAACATTCAGTACTTC
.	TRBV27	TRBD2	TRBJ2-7	CASSRDGGGNYEQYF	TGTGCCAGCAGCCGCGACGGCGGGGGGAACTACGAGCAGTACTTC
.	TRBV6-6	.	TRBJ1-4	CASRHTTGGEKLFF	TGTGCCAGCAGGCACACCACCGGTGGTGAAAAACTGTTTTTT
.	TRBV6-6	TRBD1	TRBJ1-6	CASMDRGNSPLHF	TGTGCCAGCATGGACAGGGGGAATTCACCCCTCCACTTT
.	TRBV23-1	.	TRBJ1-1	CASFSTCMNTEAFF	TGCGCCAGCTTCAGCACGTGTATGAACACTGAAGCTTTCTTT
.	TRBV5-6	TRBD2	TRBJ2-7	CASSLVAGGPGEQYF	TGTGCCAGCAGCTTGGTGGCGGGGGGGCCAGGCGAGCAGTACTTC
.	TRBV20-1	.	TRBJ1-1	CSLDKNTEAFF	TGCAGCTTGGACAAGAACACTGAAGCTTTCTTT
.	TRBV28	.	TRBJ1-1	CASSLPMGMNTEAFF	TGTGCCAGCAGTTTACCGATGGGGATGAACACTGAAGCTTTCTTT
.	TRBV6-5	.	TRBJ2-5	CASSYQGSETQYF	TGTGCCAGCAGTTACCAGGGTAGCGAGACCCAGTACTTC
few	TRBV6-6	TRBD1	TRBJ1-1	CASNPLRDSTEAFF	TGTGCCAGCAATCCCCTTAGGGACAGTACTGAAGCTTTCTTT
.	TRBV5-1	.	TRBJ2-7	CASSLAVGGFEQYF	TGCGCCAGCAGCTTGGCCGTCGGAGGGTTCGAGCAGTACTTC